The 18 T cell receptor beta chains presented below share a single source sample, sequenced in a study of vaccination and CD4 T cells after COVID-19. Cultured CD4+ T cell DNA underwent sequencing with the Oncomine TCR Beta short-read assay. TCRdb re-called the PCR reads with MiXCR, one entry per CDR3 protein. Counted here are more than 9,000 distinct CDR3 sequences, 77% occurring once; the ten biggest clones make up about 18%. Their target antigens are unknown. Treatment denoted: approximately 9-day PBMC culture with coronavirus spike peptide pools or control peptides (ViraFEST assay). The sequencing sample was made of CD4+ T cells from blood, cultured in vitro. The receptors come from a human donor who had recovered from COVID-19.

The chain links TRBV7-6 to TRBJ1-1; D is possibly TRBD1 (5 bases). V was cut by 5 bases and J by 3 bases, with 16 bases left in between. Germline V CDR1 and CDR2: SGHVS, FNYEAQ. The CDR3 has 15 residues. CDR3 amino acids: CASSVRRDSHTEAFF. CDR3 DNA sequence: TGTGCCAGCAGCGTGAGGCGGGACTCTCACACTGAAGCTTTCTTT.

This clonotype came up once. CDR3 in amino acids: CASSLGQGDSNQPQHF. For the CDR3, the DNA is TGCGCCAGCAGCTTAGGACAGGGTGATAGCAATCAGCCCCAGCATTTT. The gene calls are TRBV5-1 and TRBJ1-5; TRBD1 aligns across 8 bases. V lost 2 bases and J lost 0; bases outside the gene matches: 4. Germline V lookup: CDR1 SGHRS, CDR2 YFSETQ. CDR3 size: 16 residues.

V gene TRBV20-1 combines with J gene TRBJ1-6; a weak D match, TRBD1 (5 bases). CDR3 length: 13 residues. The germline V and J ends were trimmed by 6 bases and 7 bases, with 13 bases remaining between them. Germline assignment: CDR1 DFQATT and CDR2 SNEGSKA (reference sequence). CDR3 loop: CSARVSGNSPLHF. The DNA for the CDR3 is TGCAGTGCCCGGGTCTCAGGGAATTCACCCCTCCACTTT.

The V call is TRBV21-1, the J call TRBJ2-7; the DNA was not compared with TRBD1, the D call given in the table. TRBV21-1 is assigned pseudogene status. This CDR3 region has 15 residues. The CDR3 loop is CASSKEQGRSYEQYF. For the CDR3, the DNA is TGTGCCAGCAGCAAAGAACAGGGACGGTCCTACGAGCAGTACTTC.

The rearrangement links TRBV20-1 to TRBJ1-1; D call uncertain. V lost 3 bases, J lost 5 bases, and 19 bases lay in between. Looked up from germline, CDR1 is DFQATT and CDR2 is SNEGSKA (reference sequence). The CDR3 consists of 15 residues. The CDR3 DNA sequence: TGCAGTGCTAGTCGCGAGGGTGGGCAACGAACTGAAGCTTTCTTT. It codes for CSASREGGQRTEAFF.

The chain has TRBV28 and TRBJ2-7, with TRBD1 as a possible D gene (5 bases). Germline CDR1 and CDR2: MDHEN and SYDVKM. The CDR3 loop spans 16 amino acids. The V end was cut by 5 bases, the J end by 0 bases, with 17 bases between. The CDR3 sequence is CASSPTSLGLSYEQYF. DNA for the CDR3: TGTGCCAGCAGTCCGACCTCCCTGGGGCTCTCCTACGAGCAGTACTTC. Full variable domain (remainder filled in from reference TRBV28 and TRBJ2-7): DVKVTQSSRYLVKRTGEKVFLECVQDMDHENMFWYRQDPGLGLRLIYFSYDVKMKEKGDIPEGYSVSREKKERFSLILESASTNQTSMYLCASSPTSLGLSYEQYFGPGTRLTVT.

This rearrangement joins TRBV20-1 to TRBJ1-3; no definite D call. The V and J ends lost 4 bases and 0 bases respectively, with 7 bases between them. Germline lookup yields CDR1 DFQATT and CDR2 SNEGSKA (reference sequence). The CDR3 loop spans 13 amino acids. CDR3 DNA: TGCAGTGCTAAACGGGACTCTGGAAACACCATATATTTT. It is translated as CSAKRDSGNTIYF.

The CDR3 protein is CASSYSLPTNQPQHF. CDR3 in DNA: TGTGCCAGCAGTTACTCGCTCCCCACCAATCAGCCCCAGCATTTT. The chain has TRBV6-2 or TRBV6-3 and TRBJ1-5; D remains ambiguous. The CDR3 length is 15 residues. CDR1 and CDR2 (germline): MNHEY, SVGEGT. V lost 0 bases, J lost 3 bases, and 9 bases lay in between.

This chain uses TRBV20-1 with TRBJ2-7; tentatively, D is TRBD1 (5 bases). The V end was cut by 1 base, the J end by 4 bases, with 8 bases between. CDR1 and CDR2 from the germline V gene are DFQATT and SNEGSKA (reference sequence). The CDR3 has 12 residues. DNA of the CDR3: TGCAGTGCTAGAGCCAGGGCGTACGAGCAGTACTTC. It encodes CSARARAYEQYF.

The rearrangement joins TRBV7-2 to TRBJ2-1, with 11 positions matching TRBD2. The length of the CDR3 is 16 residues. V gave up 6 bases and J gave up 2 bases; unmatched junction bases: 6. Germline CDR1 is SGHTA and CDR2 is FQGNSA. CDR3 nucleotide sequence: TGTGCCAGCAGGTACCAACTAGCGGGAGCCTACAATGAGCAGTTCTTC. Its protein is CASRYQLAGAYNEQFF.

CDR3 in amino acids: CASSYSTPSDSAPQHF. CDR3 coding DNA: TGTGCCAGCAGTTACTCGACCCCTTCGGATTCAGCTCCCCAGCATTTT. V usage is TRBV6-5 and J usage is TRBJ1-5, with D unresolved. The CDR3 sequence is 16 residues long. In germline, CDR1 is MNHEY, CDR2 SVGAGI. The V end lost 0 bases, the J end lost 10 bases, and 19 bases lay between the germline ends.

The chain employs TRBV7-2 and TRBJ2-3; possibly TRBD1 for D (5 bases). The V end was cut by 6 bases, the J end by 6 bases, with 13 bases between. The germline CDR1 and CDR2 sequences are SGHTA and FQGNSA. The CDR3 covers 13 residues. The CDR3 is CASSPQGADTQYF. Written as DNA, the CDR3 is TGTGCCAGCAGTCCCCAAGGGGCGGATACGCAGTATTTT.

The chain links TRBV6-1 to TRBJ2-2; D ambiguous. The CDR3 loop spans 14 amino acids. Trimming shortened V by 4 bases and J by 0 bases, and 6 bases separated the two germline ends. Germline lookup yields CDR1 MNHNS and CDR2 SASEGT. This CDR3 is CASSGGTNTGELFF. DNA of the CDR3: TGTGCCAGCAGTGGGGGAACGAACACCGGGGAGCTGTTTTTT.

The J gene is TRBJ2-3, the V gene TRBV11-2; tentative D call: TRBD1 (6 bases). The germline V gene has CDR1 SGHAT and CDR2 FQNNGV. CDR3 length equals 14 residues. Trimming removed 1 base at V and 3 bases at J, with 8 bases between. The CDR3 loop reads CASSLVQGTDTQYF. CDR3 DNA: TGTGCCAGCAGCTTAGTACAGGGTACAGATACGCAGTATTTT.

The sample holds a few counts of this clonotype. This chain joins TRBV6-1 and TRBJ1-2; perhaps TRBD1 as D (6 bases). The CDR3 consists of 14 residues. The germline V and J ends were trimmed by 1 base and 10 bases, with 16 bases remaining between them. Germline CDR1 is MNHNS and CDR2 is SASEGT. This CDR3 is CASSEDPNREHYTF. CDR3 bases: TGTGCCAGCAGTGAAGACCCTAACAGGGAGCACTACACCTTC.

This clonotype came up a few times. This chain joins TRBV6-5 and TRBJ1-2, with D tentatively TRBD1 (5 bases). Germline CDR1 is MNHEY and CDR2 is SVGAGI. The germline V and J ends were trimmed by 1 base and 7 bases, with 22 bases remaining between them. This CDR3 has 17 amino acids. CDR3 amino acids: CASSYFTSDSPRGGYTF. The CDR3 nucleotides are TGTGCCAGCAGTTACTTTACCTCCGACAGCCCCCGGGGTGGCTACACCTTC.

The chain combines TRBV11-3 with TRBJ2-2; 7 nucleotides agree with TRBD2. Unmatched junction bases numbered 5, after V lost 5 bases and J lost 8 bases. This CDR3 comprises 13 residues. Germline values: CDR1 SGHNT, CDR2 YENEEA. CDR3 loop: CASSGLGRGELFF. Written as DNA, the CDR3 is TGTGCCAGCAGCGGACTAGGGAGGGGGGAGCTGTTTTTT.

The chain joins TRBV6-2 or TRBV6-3 to TRBJ2-1; D is perhaps TRBD1 (5 bases). This CDR3 is built from 15 residues. Per the germline V gene, CDR1 is MNHEY and CDR2 is SVGEGT. Trimming cost V 6 bases and J 2 bases, with 14 bases left between them. CDR3 protein: CASRPRGGPYNEQFF. DNA for the CDR3: TGTGCCAGCAGGCCTAGGGGCGGTCCCTACAATGAGCAGTTCTTC.